This TCR beta chain appears in the sequencing data of a study of shared clonotypes between healthy human individuals. As for the study in general: Three plates were used per donor for CD4 naive, three for CD4 memory, two for CD8 naive and one for CD8 memory.

Clones were sequenced by immunoSEQ multiplex PCR, and TCRdb holds only the in-frame ones, with some missing. The sample lists millions of clones; about 92% were seen once. Findings and limits, study-wide: Sharing across four donors was highest in naive CD4 (roughly 5%) and lowest in memory CD8 (approximately 0.4%).

The V gene's germline CDR1 is SGHAT and CDR2 FQNNGV. V was cut by 5 bases and J by 0 bases, with 8 bases left in between. The CDR3 sequence is 14 residues long. Regarding this clone: Its antigen is not identified.

The TCR was taken from a man aged 18 to 29 in good health. Some clones in this sample may be carry-over from other donors' samples. The genes are TRBV11-2 and TRBJ2-4; perhaps TRBD2 as D (6 bases). Source material: naive CD4+ T cells from PBMCs. Sample subset: CD45RA+ positively selected. The CDR3 region is CASSPGLAKNIQYF. For the CDR3, the DNA is TGTGCCAGCAGCCCGGGACTAGCCAAAAACATTCAGTACTTC.